These 29 T cell receptor beta chains were sequenced from one sample in a study of monozygotic twins with inflammatory bowel disease. From the 5' RACE reads, TCRdb lists one entry per CDR3 protein and no DNA. This sample lists some 150,000 distinct CDR3 sequences; its ten largest clones have roughly 2.6%. The sample taken for sequencing was blood. The receptors originated from a human donor with ulcerative colitis or Crohn's disease, or a healthy co-twin of an affected twin (not recorded which).

The chain carries TRBV28 and TRBJ2-5. The CDR3 totals 12 residues. Germline lookup yields CDR1 MDHEN and CDR2 SYDVKM. The CDR3 protein is CASSIGQETQYF.

This chain connects TRBV3-1 to TRBJ2-3. The CDR3 sequence is 13 residues long. Per germline, CDR1 LGHDT and CDR2 YNNKEL (reference sequence). The CDR3: CASSQAVRDTQYF.

The chain employs TRBV6-5 and TRBJ1-5; TCRdb's D call, TRBD1, is unchecked because there is no DNA. CDR1 is MNHEY, CDR2 SVGAGI, per germline. CDR3 length: 15 residues. This chain's CDR3 is CASSHSGQGDQPQHF.

V usage is TRBV28 and J usage is TRBJ2-7. CDR3 size: 11 residues. The germline gives CDR1 MDHEN, CDR2 SYDVKM. The CDR3 region is CASSFPYEQYF.

The gene calls are TRBV15 and TRBJ2-6; no DNA is available, so the TRBD1 call from TCRdb remains unchecked. The CDR3 contains 17 residues. In germline, CDR1 is LNHNV, CDR2 YYDKDF (reference sequence). The CDR3: CATSRKIRGTGANVLTF. Full variable domain (rest looked up from reference TRBV15 and TRBJ2-6): DAMVIQNPRYQVTQFGKPVTLSCSQTLNHNVMYWYQQKSSQAPKLLFHYYDKDFNNEADTPDNFQSRRPNTSFCFLDIRSPGLGDTAMYLCATSRKIRGTGANVLTFGAGSRLTVL.

The chain recombines TRBV20-1 with TRBJ1-6; TCRdb calls TRBD1, which cannot be checked without DNA. Germline V gene data show CDR1 as DFQATT and CDR2 as SNEGSKA (reference sequence). The CDR3 consists of 18 residues. The CDR3 loop is CSARAIPGQTSYNSPLHF.

The gene calls are TRBV12-3 or TRBV12-4 and TRBJ1-1. This CDR3 comprises 13 residues. The CDR3 protein is CASSWFGDTEAFF.

The chain employs TRBV15 and TRBJ1-1. Germline V gene sequence: CDR1 LNHNV, CDR2 YYDKDF (reference sequence). The CDR3 is 14 residues long. The CDR3 spells CATSRDLGEIEAFF.

The chain is built from TRBV12-3 or TRBV12-4 and TRBJ2-2; TCRdb lists TRBD2, though no DNA is available to test this call. The CDR3 length is 14 residues. The CDR3: CASSFSAGTGELFF.

This chain joins TRBV6-2 or TRBV6-3 and TRBJ2-4. Germline values: CDR1 MNHEY, CDR2 SVGEGT. The CDR3 spans 13 residues. CDR3 loop: CASSRQTNPERYF.

V gene TRBV6-1 combines with J gene TRBJ1-1; the TRBD1 assignment by TCRdb is unverifiable without DNA. Germline V gives CDR1 MNHNS, CDR2 SASEGT. This CDR3 region has 14 residues. CDR3 residues: CATFGGGMNTEAFF.

The chain combines TRBV5-1 with TRBJ2-5; TCRdb selects TRBD2, and the lack of DNA leaves this call unchecked. This CDR3 is 17 amino acids long. Germline values: CDR1 SGHRS, CDR2 YFSETQ. CDR3 residues: CASSSGLAGGSQETQYF.

The J gene is TRBJ2-2, the V gene TRBV7-3; the D gene TCRdb calls, TRBD2, cannot be checked with no DNA. From germline, CDR1 is SGHTA and CDR2 FQGTGA. The CDR3 extends over 16 amino acids. The CDR3 protein is CASSSRTSGGTGELFF.

The chain recombines TRBV7-2 with TRBJ1-2. Germline CDR1 reads SGHTA; CDR2 reads FQGNSA. The CDR3 runs 14 residues. The CDR3 here is CASSEQGGDYGYTF.

The chain links TRBV6-2 or TRBV6-3 to TRBJ2-7. CDR1 is MNHEY and CDR2 is SVGEGT in the germline V gene. This CDR3 has 12 amino acids. The CDR3: CASSLISYEQYF.

The genes are TRBV5-4 and TRBJ2-1; TCRdb proposes TRBD2, but this gene call is untestable without DNA. Germline loops: CDR1 SGHNT, CDR2 YYREEE (reference sequence). The CDR3 length is 16 residues. CDR3 amino acids: CASSLPSGQGYNEQFF.

The chain couples TRBV29-1 to TRBJ2-1; TCRdb selects TRBD1, and the lack of DNA leaves this call unchecked. Germline V gene sequence: CDR1 SQVTM, CDR2 ANQGSEA. This CDR3 comprises 12 residues. The CDR3 is CSVITGVDEQFF.

The gene calls are TRBV20-1 and TRBJ2-7. The CDR3 covers 15 residues. Germline CDR1 reads DFQATT; CDR2 reads SNEGSKA (reference sequence). The CDR3 sequence: CSARDGETTSYEQYF.

The CDR3 is CASSLSGLAGEESYNEQFF. V gene TRBV5-4 combines with J gene TRBJ2-1; TCRdb proposes TRBD2, but this gene call is untestable without DNA. This CDR3 region has 19 residues. Germline V gene data show CDR1 as SGHNT and CDR2 as YYREEE (reference sequence).

The chain couples TRBV12-3 or TRBV12-4 to TRBJ1-5. CDR3 length: 15 residues. The CDR3 reads CASSRSGFGNQPQHF.

The V call is TRBV9, the J call TRBJ2-1; checking the TCRdb D call of TRBD2 is not possible without DNA. Germline V gene data show CDR1 as SGDLS and CDR2 as YYNGEE. CDR3 length equals 20 residues. CDR3 sequence: CASSIPGGAGKGVTDNEQFF.

This chain connects TRBV6-1 to TRBJ2-2; TCRdb's D call, TRBD2, is unchecked because there is no DNA. Germline V gives CDR1 MNHNS, CDR2 SASEGT. The CDR3 loop spans 14 amino acids. The CDR3: CASSDIAGRGELFF.

The rearrangement links TRBV5-1 to TRBJ2-2; TCRdb proposes TRBD2, but this gene call is untestable without DNA. Germline V lookup: CDR1 SGHRS, CDR2 YFSETQ. This CDR3 comprises 19 residues. CDR3 amino acids: CASATTGTSGGAGTGELFF.

This chain links TRBV9 with TRBJ1-1. The CDR3 is 16 amino acids. CDR1 is SGDLS and CDR2 is YYNGEE in the germline V gene. The CDR3 loop is CASSSPMGLPNTEAFF.

The chain recombines TRBV7-3 with TRBJ2-7; TCRdb returns TRBD1, unconfirmable since there is no DNA. There are 15 residues in the CDR3. The germline V gene encodes CDR1 SGHTA and CDR2 FQGTGA. The CDR3 reads CASSLSRGPSYEQYF.

The V and J genes are TRBV2 and TRBJ1-3; checking the TCRdb D call of TRBD1 is not possible without DNA. The CDR3 extends over 14 amino acids. Germline assignment: CDR1 SNHLY and CDR2 FYNNEI. CDR3 residues: CASSPGTAGNTIYF.

The CDR3 sequence: CASSRTATGTEAFF. The chain carries TRBV5-6 and TRBJ1-1; TCRdb proposes TRBD1, but this gene call is untestable without DNA. The CDR3 spans 14 residues. In germline, CDR1 is SGHDT, CDR2 YYEEEE. Combining the CDR3 with reference TRBV5-6 and TRBJ1-1 gives the whole variable domain DAGVTQSPTHLIKTRGQQVTLRCSPKSGHDTVSWYQQALGQGPQFIFQYYEEEERQRGNFPDRFSGHQFPNYSSELNVNALLLGDSALYLCASSRTATGTEAFFGQGTRLTVV.

The rearrangement links TRBV12-3 or TRBV12-4 to TRBJ2-2; TCRdb reports TRBD1, a call that lacks DNA to check it against. The CDR3 has 17 residues. The CDR3: CASSRLGQGVDTGELFF.

The V and J genes are TRBV5-1 and TRBJ1-2; TCRdb's assignment of TRBD1 cannot be checked, as there is no DNA. The CDR3 is 15 amino acids. CDR1 is SGHRS and CDR2 is YFSETQ in the germline V gene. CDR3 sequence reads: CASSLGRTPGYGYTF.